This T cell receptor (beta chain) was captured by sequencing in a study of early T cells in non-severe SARS-CoV-2 infection. Study details: Chains were unpaired, as sequencing was done on bulk RNA from unsorted whole blood. Study conclusions and caveats: VDJdb matches were skewed toward anti-spike CD8 T cell responses.

Attachment of unique molecular identifiers to individual cDNA molecules was performed. TCRdb re-called the 5' RACE reads with MiXCR, one entry per CDR3 protein. The sample lists 65,000 to 70,000 distinct CDR3 sequences; roughly 11% were seen once. V was clipped by 4 bases and J by 8 bases; unmatched bases: 9. The germline gives CDR1 MDHEN, CDR2 SYDVKM. The CDR3 is made up of 15 amino acids. A few counts support this clonotype. Its antigen is unknown. The gene calls are TRBV28 and TRBJ1-2; TRBD1 aligns across 11 bases. The clonotype originates from an adult who was a healthcare worker with PCR-confirmed SARS-CoV-2 infection or an uninfected control (not recorded which). Sequencing input: whole blood. The CDR3 loop reads CASSSHGQGAEGYTF. CDR3 in DNA: TGTGCCAGCAGTTCCCACGGACAGGGGGCGGAGGGCTACACCTTC.